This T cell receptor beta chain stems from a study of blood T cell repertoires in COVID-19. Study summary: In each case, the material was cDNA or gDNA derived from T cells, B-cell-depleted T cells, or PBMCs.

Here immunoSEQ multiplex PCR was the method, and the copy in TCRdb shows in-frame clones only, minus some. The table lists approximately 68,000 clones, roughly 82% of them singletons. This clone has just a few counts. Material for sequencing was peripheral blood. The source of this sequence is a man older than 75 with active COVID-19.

The CDR3 region is CASTLTGRGYTF. In DNA, the CDR3 is TGTGCCAGTACCTTGACAGGACGGGGCTACACCTTC. The chain is built from TRBV19 and TRBJ1-2; perhaps TRBD1 as D (6 bases). This CDR3 spans 12 amino acids. Germline-derived CDR1 and CDR2 are LNHDA and SQIVND (reference sequence). Deletions cut 7 bases from V and 8 bases from J, with 14 bases between.